The 6 T cell receptor beta chains reported below all come from one sample, sequenced in a study of blood T cells in healthy people across ages. A sample-barcoded 5' primer and a J-beta primer mix were used in a second PCR of roughly 7 to 11 cycles. TCRdb re-called the 5' RACE reads with MiXCR, one entry per CDR3 protein. Among about 1.8 million distinct CDR3 sequences, 49% were seen once, and the ten largest hold 2% to 2.5%. The sample comprised blood. The receptor set was obtained from a woman aged 40 to 50 in good health.

This clonotype has just one count. V gene TRBV21-1 combines with J gene TRBJ2-7; the DNA was not used to check the table's D call, TRBD1. TRBV21-1 is described as a pseudogene. The CDR3 length is 12 residues. The CDR3 DNA sequence: TGTGCCAGCAGCAGCCGGGACAGCCAGCAGTACTTC. Its protein product is CASSSRDSQQYF.

This clonotype was counted only a few times. The genes are TRBV6-5 and TRBJ2-3, with D unclear. Germline CDR1 and CDR2: MNHEY and SVGAGI. CDR3 length equals 14 residues. V shed 2 bases and J shed 2 bases, with 8 bases lying between them. The CDR3 loop reads CASSYRDATDTQYF. In DNA, the CDR3 is TGTGCCAGCAGTTACCGAGACGCCACAGATACGCAGTATTTT.

The chain employs TRBV7-2 and TRBJ2-7; TRBD2 matches at 7 bases. Trimming removed 5 bases from V and 7 bases from J; junction bases left unmatched: 14. CDR3 length: 15 amino acids. Per the germline V gene, CDR1 is SGHTA and CDR2 is FQGNSA. The CDR3 DNA is TGTGCCAGCAGCCACTCTTGGGGGGGGGAGCGAGAGCAGTACTTC. This translates into CASSHSWGGEREQYF.

This clonotype was recorded a few times. The chain carries TRBV29-1 and TRBJ1-4; D perhaps matches TRBD1 (5 bases). Germline V gives CDR1 SQVTM, CDR2 ANQGSEA. The CDR3 contains 14 residues. The V end was cut by 0 bases, the J end by 5 bases, with 10 bases between. Here the CDR3 reads CSVEDRDSNEKLFF. In DNA, the CDR3 is TGCAGCGTTGAAGACAGGGACTCAAATGAAAAACTGTTTTTT.

J is TRBJ2-4 and V is TRBV20-1; 9 positions match TRBD1. The J call may be wrong; the DNA end is better matched by TRBJ2-7. The germline CDR1 and CDR2 sequences are DFQATT and SNEGSKA (reference sequence). This CDR3 region has 16 residues. The CDR3 region is CSARARDRVVLHEQYF. The CDR3 DNA sequence: TGCAGTGCTAGAGCCCGGGACAGGGTTGTATTACACGAGCAGTACTTC.

This clonotype has ten or more counts. V and J are TRBV15 and TRBJ2-1; no firm D call. The CDR3 has 13 amino acids. V gave up 0 bases and J gave up 3 bases, with 3 bases separating them. CDR1 and CDR2 (germline): LNHNV, YYDKDF (reference sequence). CDR3 nucleotides: TGTGCCACCAGCAGAGATAGCTACAATGAGCAGTTCTTC. Amino acid sequence: CATSRDSYNEQFF. Drawing the rest from reference TRBV15 and TRBJ2-1, the complete variable domain is DAMVIQNPRYQVTQFGKPVTLSCSQTLNHNVMYWYQQKSSQAPKLLFHYYDKDFNNEADTPDNFQSRRPNTSFCFLDIRSPGLGDTAMYLCATSRDSYNEQFFGPGTRLTVL.